What follows is one TCR beta chain and its context. In this sample, this clonotype turned up a few times. Its target antigen remains unknown. A much larger clone lies one base from this, so it may be a read error. TCR beta CDR3 regions were amplified from RNA transcripts. For the first round of RT-PCR on the TCR CDR3, the HTBI primer set was used together with the Qiagen OneStep RT-PCR kit. Libraries were constructed in a second round of multiplex PCR, after which size selection and purification were performed. Sequencing of the libraries was done on an Illumina HiSeq2000 using paired-end 100 bp reads. On the study's bioinformatics: SOAPnuke was used to process the raw data, throwing out any read that contained adapters or uncalled bases, had a mean Phred below 15, or lacked an exact constant-primer or identifier match. COPE v1.2.5 was used to merge the high-quality paired reads, and each unique nucleotide sequence was defined as a clonotype. MiTCR v1.1 was used to align the clonotypes against IMGT TRBV, TRBD and TRBJ reference segments. Analysis was restricted to V-J combinations with a frequency above 0.0001, which covered about 99% of repertoires. A TCS score was defined as the ratio between F50 (clonal expansion) and ExV (chaos), using BLOSUM62-based TCRdist between CDR3 peptides within each V-J. Welch's t-statistics and random forest reduced approximately 520 V-J features to 13, which were used in a naive Bayes classifier (R e1071). TCRdb passed the public sequencing reads through fastp at Q25 and MiXCR, retaining productive beta sequences. Duplicate CDR3 protein sequences are folded into a single record with the most common DNA and genes. TCRdb, not the original authors, processed these V and J calls. Counted in this sample were approximately 400,000 distinct CDR3 sequences; about 15% of them appeared once. 32% of the sample comes from the top ten.

Stable Graves' hyperthyroidism was defined as the absence of progression to ophthalmopathy over 18 months of follow-up. Hyperthyroidism patients were aged 18 to 65 years and newly diagnosed, with disease duration of less than 2 months. Patients with uncontrolled infections, other autoimmune diseases, pregnancy or lactation were excluded. Diagnoses relied on clinical symptoms, serum thyroxine and TRAb, thyroid ultrasound and orbital computed tomography. PBMCs were separated from about 10 ml of fresh peripheral blood using Ficoll-Paque density gradient centrifugation. Trizol reagent was used to extract total RNA, and RNA quality was then checked on an Agilent 2100 Bioanalyzer. The sample originates from a study of T cells in Graves' hyperthyroidism and ophthalmopathy (dated by TCRdb to the late 2010s). Some background on the complete study: Peripheral blood samples were taken at initial diagnosis, before any treatment was given. TCR V-J signatures able to tell the groups apart were searched for in a discovery cohort of 90 to 100 patients, of whom roughly 42 had Graves' ophthalmopathy and around 56 had stable Graves' hyperthyroidism. Prospective prediction of ophthalmopathy was tested in an independent validation cohort of under 20 hyperthyroidism patients and around 16 patients who later progressed to ophthalmopathy. For training and testing, the 80 to 100 patients in the discovery cohort were randomly divided in a 7:3 ratio. Thyroid tissue and blood T-cell repertoires from about six Graves' hyperthyroidism patients were also compared in the study. After blood sampling, hyperthyroidism patients were treated with methimazole at a starting dose of 30 mg daily, and ophthalmopathy patients were treated with high-dose intravenous methylprednisolone. TCR Vbeta CDR3 sequencing of fewer than 150 peripheral blood samples (over 40 ophthalmopathy, roughly 74 hyperthyroidism and around 17 progressor patients) is reported in the paper.

Study-level results and caveats: Most expanded thyroid clonotypes (frequency above 0.001) were also detected in blood, suggesting blood repertoires may reflect thyroid immune responses. Ophthalmopathy was separated from stable hyperthyroidism by a 13 V-J signature model, with just over 85% sensitivity and 81% to 83% specificity obtained in cross-validation and 80%/75% obtained in testing. Sample size was not statistically predetermined, and blinding of investigators to group allocation was not performed. In validation, the model predicted progression to ophthalmopathy with 55% to 71% sensitivity and 72% to 85% specificity, a median of 6.5 months before onset.

Material for sequencing was blood. The clonotype was recovered from a woman younger than 45 with Graves' hyperthyroidism.

The sequenced DNA is TGTGCCAGCAGCGTCACTAGCGGGAAGGATGAGCAGTTCTTC. Its protein is CASSVTSGKDEQFF. The V and J genes are TRBV7-9 and TRBJ2-1; the central 10 bases match TRBD2. The germline V gene (reference sequence) yields SEHNR for CDR1 and FQNEAQ for CDR2. Clipping removes 5 bases from V and 8 bases from J, with 6 as the unmatched junction base count. From its cysteine to its phenylalanine, the CDR3 spans 14 amino acids. Only the CDR3 region is kept as DNA, spanning 42 bases read in frame from base 1.